Listed here are 20 T cell receptor beta chains from one sample, sequenced in a study of shared T cell receptors in the human thymus (dated by TCRdb to about 2021). Library creation used the immunoSEQ multiplex PCR assay. In its TCRdb copy, this immuneACCESS table keeps in-frame sequences only and misses some clones. Where compared with another copy, unresolved V genes explain less than half of these, and the others have no known cause. Present in this sample are over 350,000 clones, 95% of which were seen just once. Clones ranked in the top ten supply roughly 0.02% of the sample. Sequenced input: thymocytes. Every receptor here comes from a human donor.

The J gene is TRBJ2-1, the V gene TRBV2; TRBD1 matches at 9 bases. Germline V lookup: CDR1 SNHLY, CDR2 FYNNEI. The V gene end was trimmed by 1 base and the J gene end by 14 bases; junction bases not matched to a gene: 3. This CDR3 comprises 12 residues. DNA of the CDR3: TGTGCCAGCAGTGAAGTGGGACAGGGAGAGTTCTTC. Amino acids: CASSEVGQGEFF.

The chain has TRBV5-4 and TRBJ2-5, with D perhaps TRBD1 or TRBD2 (5 bases each). The germline V and J ends were trimmed by 3 bases and 5 bases, with 5 bases remaining between them. CDR3 length equals 11 residues. CDR1 SGHNT and CDR2 YYREEE come from the germline V gene (reference sequence). The CDR3 DNA sequence: TGTGCCAGCAGCTGGGGGGAGACCCAGTACTTC. Its translation is CASSWGETQYF.

The V call is TRBV19, the J call TRBJ1-3; D is uncertain. Germline CDR1 reads LNHDA; CDR2 reads SQIVND (reference sequence). The V gene lost 3 bases and the J gene lost 2 bases, with 11 bases spanning the gap. The CDR3 consists of 15 residues. CDR3 DNA: TGTGCCAGTAGTATTGGCTGGCAGGCTGGAAACACCATATATTTT. Encoded protein: CASSIGWQAGNTIYF.

The genes are TRBV7-2 and TRBJ2-3; 9 nucleotides line up with TRBD2. The CDR3 is made up of 15 amino acids. The germline CDR1 and CDR2 sequences are SGHTA and FQGNSA. V was clipped by 10 bases and J by 4 bases; unmatched bases: 12. The CDR3 spells CATTGREGSADTQYF. The CDR3 DNA reads as TGTGCCACCACGGGGCGGGAGGGCAGCGCAGATACGCAGTATTTT.

This chain connects TRBV14 to TRBJ2-7; tentative D call: TRBD2 (6 bases). Per the germline V gene, CDR1 is SGHDN and CDR2 is FVKESK. The CDR3 length is 14 residues. Trimming stripped 2 bases from V and 3 bases from J, with 11 bases between. CDR3 nucleotides: TGTGCCAGCAGCCAATTTAGCGGCCTCTACGAGCAGTACTTC. Translated, it gives CASSQFSGLYEQYF.

V is TRBV19 and J is TRBJ1-1; D is undetermined. Trimming took off 5 bases at V and 0 bases at J, with 7 bases between the two ends. The CDR3 sequence is 13 residues long. Germline V gene data show CDR1 as LNHDA and CDR2 as SQIVND (reference sequence). DNA of the CDR3: TGTGCCAGTAGTGTCCGGATGAACACTGAAGCTTTCTTT. Amino acids: CASSVRMNTEAFF.

This chain uses TRBV28 with TRBJ2-5; D gene uncertain. The CDR3 loop spans 14 amino acids. Germline V gene data show CDR1 as MDHEN and CDR2 as SYDVKM. V was cut by 7 bases and J by 1 base, with 13 bases left in between. CDR3 sequence: CASTAKGFQETQYF. CDR3 bases: TGTGCCAGCACGGCAAAGGGATTCCAAGAGACCCAGTACTTC.

The chain uses TRBV27 and TRBJ2-7, with 9 nucleotides matching TRBD1. Germline V lookup: CDR1 MNHEY, CDR2 SMNVEV (reference sequence). This CDR3 region has 12 residues. V shed 6 bases, J shed 5 bases, and the junction held 2 bases outside the gene matches. The CDR3 sequence: CASRTGGNEQYF. The CDR3 DNA reads as TGTGCCAGCAGGACAGGGGGAAACGAGCAGTACTTC.

V and J are TRBV6-1 and TRBJ2-5, with 12 positions matching TRBD2. CDR1 is MNHNS and CDR2 is SASEGT in the germline V gene. The trim removed 6 bases at V and 3 bases at J, leaving 5 bases unmatched. The CDR3 totals 15 residues. For the CDR3, the DNA is TGTGCCAGCAGGACTTCTAGCGGGAGGGAAGAGACCCAGTACTTC. It is translated as CASRTSSGREETQYF.

This clone came up a few times. The chain combines TRBV9 with TRBJ2-3; 9 nucleotides align to TRBD1. This CDR3 is 17 amino acids long. Trimming removed 2 bases from V and 3 bases from J; junction bases left unmatched: 10. CDR1 SGDLS and CDR2 YYNGEE come from the germline V gene. This CDR3 is CASSVNPPGQGTDTQYF. The CDR3 DNA sequence: TGTGCCAGCAGCGTTAATCCCCCAGGACAGGGGACAGATACGCAGTATTTT. The complete variable domain, with remaining parts taken from reference TRBV9 and TRBJ2-3, reads DSGVTQTPKHLITATGQRVTLRCSPRSGDLSVYWYQQSLDQGLQFLIQYYNGEERAKGNILERFSAQQFPDLHSELNLSSLELGDSALYFCASSVNPPGQGTDTQYFGPGTRLTVL.

The chain is built from TRBV9 and TRBJ2-1; TRBD2 matches at 11 bases. Losses at the gene ends were 4 bases for V and 7 bases for J; bases not matched to a gene: 7. Looked up from germline, CDR1 is SGDLS and CDR2 is YYNGEE. The CDR3 loop spans 15 amino acids. The CDR3 nucleotides are TGTGCCAGCAGCTCAACTAGCGGGAGTGATAATGAGCAGTTCTTC. It translates to CASSSTSGSDNEQFF.

The chain combines TRBV29-1 with TRBJ2-5, with TRBD1 as a possible D gene (5 bases). Germline V gene sequence: CDR1 SQVTM, CDR2 ANQGSEA. This CDR3 is 12 amino acids long. The germline V and J ends were trimmed by 5 bases and 3 bases, with 10 bases remaining between them. The CDR3: CSVPQVEETQYF. The CDR3 nucleotides are TGCAGCGTTCCACAGGTGGAAGAGACCCAGTACTTC.

The chain has TRBV27 and TRBJ1-1; TRBD1 matches 10 bases. CDR3 length equals 17 residues. From germline, CDR1 is MNHEY and CDR2 SMNVEV (reference sequence). Trimming cost V 2 bases and J 4 bases; bases outside gene matches: 10. CDR3 sequence reads: CASSLTGPGTGVTEAFF. In DNA, the CDR3 is TGTGCCAGCAGTTTAACGGGGCCCGGGACAGGGGTCACTGAAGCTTTCTTT.

The chain carries TRBV11-2 and TRBJ1-1; D not resolved. Trimming pared 1 base from V and 5 bases from J, leaving 17 bases between. Germline CDR1 SGHAT, CDR2 FQNNGV. The CDR3 spans 16 residues. Written as DNA, the CDR3 is TGTGCCAGCAGCTTAGTAGTAATGGGGAATGGGACTGAAGCTTTCTTT. This sequence encodes CASSLVVMGNGTEAFF.

The genes are TRBV5-1 and TRBJ2-7, with 16 positions matching TRBD2. In germline, CDR1 is SGHRS, CDR2 YFSETQ. The CDR3 spans 17 residues. The V gene end was trimmed by 1 base and the J gene end by 4 bases; junction bases not matched to a gene: 5. CDR3 nucleotide sequence: TGCGCCAGCAGCTTGACGGGACTAGCGGGAGGGAAATACGAGCAGTACTTC. Its protein product is CASSLTGLAGGKYEQYF.

The chain joins TRBV5-1 to TRBJ2-1; TRBD1 matches 7 bases. CDR1 is SGHRS, CDR2 YFSETQ, per germline. The V and J ends lost 0 bases and 3 bases, in that order; junction bases with no gene match: 3. This CDR3 is 15 amino acids long. In nucleotides, the CDR3 is TGCGCCAGCAGCTTGGAAGGGGGCCTCTACAATGAGCAGTTCTTC. This encodes CASSLEGGLYNEQFF.

The chain uses TRBV21-1 and TRBJ2-7; the table's D call TRBD2 went unverified against the DNA. TRBV21-1 is flagged as a pseudogene. This CDR3 is built from 14 residues. CDR3 nucleotides: TGTGCCAGCAGCAACTCCGGGACTACCTACGAGCAGTACTTC. Its translation is CASSNSGTTYEQYF.

The V and J genes are TRBV6-4 and TRBJ2-1; possible D gene TRBD2, 6 bases. This CDR3 has 17 amino acids. Germline values: CDR1 MRHNA, CDR2 SNTAGT. V was trimmed by 0 bases and J by 5 bases, leaving 17 bases between them. The chain's CDR3 is CASSDSIVGGVNNEQFF. CDR3 coding DNA: TGTGCCAGCAGTGACTCGATTGTCGGGGGAGTGAACAATGAGCAGTTCTTC.

V gene TRBV27 combines with J gene TRBJ2-5; D is perhaps TRBD2 (5 bases). Germline CDR1 MNHEY, CDR2 SMNVEV (reference sequence). V dropped 3 bases and J dropped 5 bases, with 13 bases sitting between them. This CDR3 contains 14 residues. This CDR3 is CASSFKRDSETQYF. As DNA, the CDR3 is TGTGCCAGCAGTTTCAAACGGGATAGCGAGACCCAGTACTTC.

J is TRBJ2-5 and V is TRBV7-7; the D gene is possibly TRBD2 (6 bases). CDR1 and CDR2 (germline): SSHAT, FNYEAQ (reference sequence). The CDR3 has 11 amino acids. The CDR3 nucleotides are TGTGCTAGCGGCCCTCGGGAGACCCAGTACTTC. Amino acids: CASGPRETQYF.